The rows below give T cell receptor beta chains drawn from one sample of a study of CD8+CD57+ T cells in acquired aplastic anemia. TCRdb re-called the reads through MiXCR, storing one row per CDR3 protein. Here the sample spans some 140,000 distinct CDR3 sequences, 52% being singletons. Sequenced sample: sorted CD4+, CD8+, or CD8+CD57+ T cells (not recorded which) from PBMCs. The receptors shown here come from a human donor with aplastic anemia. CDR3s include the opening cysteine and the closing phenylalanine or tryptophan. A D gene is named only where the DNA matches it firmly. Not all rows give a size; the values are once, few, many and, for expanded clones, a class.

clone size,D gene,J gene,V gene,CDR3 DNA,CDR3 protein
many,TRBD1,TRBJ2-1,TRBV13,TGTGCCAGCAGCTTACCGGACAGGGAGAATGAGCAGTTCTTC,CASSLPDRENEQFF
many,TRBD2,TRBJ2-5,TRBV6-1,TGTGCCAGCAGTGAACTAGCGGGGGTCCAAGAGACCCAGTACTTC,CASSELAGVQETQYF
few,TRBD1,TRBJ2-5,TRBV27,TGTGCCAGCAGTTTAAGGGGGACAGGGATGGAGACCCAGTACTTC,CASSLRGTGMETQYF
few,TRBD1,TRBJ2-7,TRBV29-1,TGCAGCGTTGTAGGACAGGGCGCCCCCTACGAGCAGTACTTC,CSVVGQGAPYEQYF
few,-,TRBJ2-1,TRBV25-1,TGTGCCAGCAGGGCATGGTGGGGGGGCCGGAATGAGCAGTTCTTC,CASRAWWGGRNEQFF
many,-,TRBJ1-2,TRBV6-1,TGTGCCAGCAGTGTAACGGGGGCGCGGGATGGCTACACCTTC,CASSVTGARDGYTF
-,TRBD1,TRBJ2-1,TRBV7-2,TGTGCCAGCAGCTTAGCGAAGGTTCAGGGGGCGGGTTACAATGAGCAGTTCTTC,CASSLAKVQGAGYNEQFF
-,TRBD2,TRBJ2-1,TRBV19,TGTGCCAGTGCGTCATTTCTAGCGGGGGAGTACAATGAGCAGTTCTTC,CASASFLAGEYNEQFF
-,-,TRBJ2-7,TRBV15,TGTGCCACCAGCAGAGAAGCCACGGTAGGAGGCGAGCAGTACTTC,CATSREATVGGEQYF
-,TRBD1,TRBJ2-7,TRBV5-4,TGTGCCAGCAGCTTCTGGACAGGGGGGCCTCGCTCCTACGAGCAGTACTTC,CASSFWTGGPRSYEQYF
-,-,TRBJ1-5,TRBV27,TGTGCCAGCAGATGGGACGGAATTCAGCCCCAGCATTTT,CASRWDGIQPQHF
-,-,TRBJ1-1,TRBV29-1,TGCAGCGTCAGACGGAACACTGAAGCTTTCTTT,CSVRRNTEAFF
many,-,TRBJ1-2,TRBV7-8,TGTGCCAGCAGCTCAAGTCAGCCGGCTAACTATGGCTACACCTTC,CASSSSQPANYGYTF
-,TRBD2,TRBJ2-1,TRBV10-3,TGTGCCATCAGTAAGTTTGGGCTAGCGGGGGCCTTCGTGGACAATGAGCAGTTCTTC,CAISKFGLAGAFVDNEQFF
-,-,TRBJ2-7,TRBV10-3,TGTGCCATCAGTTCATCAGGGCCCTACGAGCAGTACTTC,CAISSSGPYEQYF
once,TRBD1,TRBJ1-5,TRBV29-1,TGCAGCGTCAACGGACAGGGCAATCAGCCCCAGCATTTT,CSVNGQGNQPQHF
-,-,TRBJ2-1,TRBV20-1,TGCAGTGCTAGGCTCTCCTCTAGCCCCACGATCAATGAGCAGTTCTTC,CSARLSSSPTINEQFF
-,TRBD2,TRBJ2-5,TRBV7-9,TGTGCCAGCAGCGTTAGCGGGTCAGAGACCCAGTACTTC,CASSVSGSETQYF
-,-,TRBJ2-5,TRBV7-2,TGTGCCAGCAGCTTAGATGGCAGGGCGGGCGAGACCCAGTACTTC,CASSLDGRAGETQYF
many,-,TRBJ2-6,TRBV12-3/TRBV12-4,TGTGCCAGCAGTTTAGCCAGAATCCTTCCTGCCAACGTCCTGACTTTC,CASSLARILPANVLTF
many,TRBD1,TRBJ1-6,TRBV9,TGTGCCAGCAGCGTTCGGGACAGTCTTAATTCACCCCTCCACTTT,CASSVRDSLNSPLHF
few,TRBD2,TRBJ2-2,TRBV6-2/TRBV6-3,TGTGCCAGCAGTTACTCGGGTAGCGGGGGGGACTCGAACGGGGAGCTGTTTTTT,CASSYSGSGGDSNGELFF
-,-,TRBJ1-2,TRBV6-4,TGTGCCAGCAGTGACTCTACGGGCCCAGAAGATGGCTACACCTTC,CASSDSTGPEDGYTF
-,-,TRBJ1-1,TRBV19,TGTGCCGTGAAGGGGACTGTCAGGCGTAACACTGAAGCTTTCTTT,CAVKGTVRRNTEAFF
-,TRBD1,TRBJ2-7,TRBV9,TGTGCCAGCAGCGTAGCTCAGGGGGACGAGCAGTACTTC,CASSVAQGDEQYF